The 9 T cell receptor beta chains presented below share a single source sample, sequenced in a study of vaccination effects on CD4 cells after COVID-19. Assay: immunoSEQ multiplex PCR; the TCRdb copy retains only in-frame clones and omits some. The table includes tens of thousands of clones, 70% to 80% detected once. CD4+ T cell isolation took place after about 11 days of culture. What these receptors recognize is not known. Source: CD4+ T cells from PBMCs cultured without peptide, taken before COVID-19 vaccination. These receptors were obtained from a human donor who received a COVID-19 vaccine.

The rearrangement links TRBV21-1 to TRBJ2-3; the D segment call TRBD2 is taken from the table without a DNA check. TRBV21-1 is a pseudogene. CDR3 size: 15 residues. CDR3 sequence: CASSKRLLGTDTQYF. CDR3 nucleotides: TGTGCCAGCAGCAAAAGACTGCTAGGCACAGATACGCAGTATTTT.

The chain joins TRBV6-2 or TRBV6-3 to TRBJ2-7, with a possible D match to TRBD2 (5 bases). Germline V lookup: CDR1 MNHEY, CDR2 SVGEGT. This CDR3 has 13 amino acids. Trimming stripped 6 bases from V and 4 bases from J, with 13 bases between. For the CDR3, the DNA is TGTGCCAGCAGCAAGGGTCGGGGATACGAGCAGTACGTC. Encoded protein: CASSKGRGYEQYV.

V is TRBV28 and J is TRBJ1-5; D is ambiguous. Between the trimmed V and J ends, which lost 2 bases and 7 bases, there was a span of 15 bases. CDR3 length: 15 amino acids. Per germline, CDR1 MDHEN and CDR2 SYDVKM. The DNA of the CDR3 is TGTGCCAGCAGTTTAATGTCTCCTACGGGACAGCCCCAGCATTTT. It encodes CASSLMSPTGQPQHF.

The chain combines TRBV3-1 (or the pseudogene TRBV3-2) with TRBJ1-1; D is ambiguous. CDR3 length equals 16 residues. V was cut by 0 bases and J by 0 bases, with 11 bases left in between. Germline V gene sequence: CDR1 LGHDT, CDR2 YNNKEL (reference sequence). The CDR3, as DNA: TGTGCCAGCAGCCAAGACTGGGGAGGGATGAACACTGAAGCTTTCTTT. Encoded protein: CASSQDWGGMNTEAFF.

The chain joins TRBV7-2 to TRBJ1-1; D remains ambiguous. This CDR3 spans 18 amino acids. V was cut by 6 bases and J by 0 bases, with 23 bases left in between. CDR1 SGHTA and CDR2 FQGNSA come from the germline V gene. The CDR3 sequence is CASSLRDTAWSMNTEAFF. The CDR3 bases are TGTGCCAGCAGTCTTAGAGACACGGCTTGGAGCATGAACACTGAAGCTTTCTTT.

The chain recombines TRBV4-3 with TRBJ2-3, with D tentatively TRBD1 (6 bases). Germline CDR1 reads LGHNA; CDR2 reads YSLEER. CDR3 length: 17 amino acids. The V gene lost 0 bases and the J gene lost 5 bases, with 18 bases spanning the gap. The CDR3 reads CASSQERANRVQDTQYF. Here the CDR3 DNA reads TGCGCCAGCAGCCAAGAGAGGGCTAACAGGGTTCAAGATACGCAGTATTTT.

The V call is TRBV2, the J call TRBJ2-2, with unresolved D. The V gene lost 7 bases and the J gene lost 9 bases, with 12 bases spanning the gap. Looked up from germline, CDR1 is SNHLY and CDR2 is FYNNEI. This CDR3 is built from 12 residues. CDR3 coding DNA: TGTGCCAGCACTCGATCTGCCCGGGAGCTGTTTTTT. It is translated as CASTRSARELFF.

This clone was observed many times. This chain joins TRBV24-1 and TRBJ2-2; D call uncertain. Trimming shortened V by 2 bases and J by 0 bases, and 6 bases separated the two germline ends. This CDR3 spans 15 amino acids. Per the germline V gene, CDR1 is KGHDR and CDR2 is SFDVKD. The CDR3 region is CATSDSVTNTGELFF. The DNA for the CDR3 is TGTGCCACCAGTGATTCGGTCACGAACACCGGGGAGCTGTTTTTT.

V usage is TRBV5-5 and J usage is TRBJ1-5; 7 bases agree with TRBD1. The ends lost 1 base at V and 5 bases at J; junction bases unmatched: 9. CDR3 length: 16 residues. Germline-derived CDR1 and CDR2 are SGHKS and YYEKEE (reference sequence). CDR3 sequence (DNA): TGTGCCAGCAGCTTGTGGGAGGGGGCATCGGATCAGCCCCAGCATTTT. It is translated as CASSLWEGASDQPQHF.